This T cell receptor (beta chain) was obtained from a study of glioma-infiltrating T cells. TCR alpha and beta CDR3 regions were amplified from RNA using iRepertoire nested multiplex PCR. For one-step reverse transcription and amplification, about 90-450 ng of tissue mRNA or PBMC total RNA was used. TCRdb redid the calling of the multiplex PCR reads with MiXCR, one entry per CDR3 protein. The table includes about 140,000 distinct CDR3 sequences, about two fifths detected once. Study-wide results and limits: Tissue-blood divergence was below expectation in non-neoplastic patients, above in gliomas.

This clonotype was counted between two and nine times. Its antigen is as yet unknown. The CDR3 spans 13 residues. Trimming cost V 6 bases and J 0 bases, with 9 bases left between them. Germline V gives CDR1 MDHEN, CDR2 SYDVKM. Sequences were obtained from glioma tissue, nonneoplastic brain tissue, or PBMCs (not recorded which). The V and J genes are TRBV28 and TRBJ2-7, with a tentative D call TRBD2 (5 bases). This sequence originates from a human donor with low-grade glioma or glioblastoma, undergoing nonglioma brain surgery, or in good health (not recorded which). CDR3 loop: CASSPGISYEQYF. In DNA form, the CDR3 reads TGTGCCAGCAGCCCCGGGATCTCCTACGAGCAGTACTTC.